This TCR beta chain was observed in a study of blood T cell repertoires in COVID-19. The CDR3 contains 16 residues. Trimming took 3 bases from V and 6 from J; bases not matched to a gene: 7. Per germline, CDR1 LNHNV and CDR2 YYDKDF (reference sequence). Those who participated ranged in age from about 18 to 95 years and resided in about two dozen US areas. Cohorts were determined from participant-reported clinical history. How the authors handled the data: From reference gene primer amplification, estimates of nucleated cell counts were derived. TCRdb keeps only in-frame clones here, not all; method: immunoSEQ multiplex PCR. V, J and clone size derive from that table, while D and trimming were established from the DNA sequence. Of around 230,000 clones listed, 75% to 90% are singletons.

The receptor was isolated from a woman in her thirties or forties with acute COVID-19. The J gene is TRBJ1-4, the V gene TRBV15; TRBD1 matches at 10 bases. Sequencing was done on a sample of PBMCs or T cells enriched from blood (not recorded which). CDR3 region: CATSSEKTGGDEKLFF. The DNA of the CDR3 is TGTGCCACCAGCAGTGAAAAGACAGGGGGCGATGAAAAACTGTTTTTT. Variable domain in full (rest from reference TRBV15 and TRBJ1-4): DAMVIQNPRYQVTQFGKPVTLSCSQTLNHNVMYWYQQKSSQAPKLLFHYYDKDFNNEADTPDNFQSRRPNTSFCFLDIRSPGLGDTAMYLCATSSEKTGGDEKLFFGSGTQLSVL.